This T cell receptor beta chain derives from a study of cytomegalovirus exposure and HLA in healthy donors. On the study more broadly: Caucasian-associated ancestry cluster membership applied to 75% to 85% of around 400 genotyped donors. Study-wide results and limits: In a later analysis, an Asian-associated ancestry cluster reportedly showed fewer N-insertions than the approximately 620-donor mean. In vitro assays verified that a few CMV-associated chains recognized CMV antigens specifically.

The PCR had 60 Vbeta and 13 Jbeta primers. TCRdb's table, derived via immunoSEQ multiplex PCR, lists solely in-frame clones and lacks some. The sample gives 180,000 or so clones, approximately 85% of which show up once; almost 9.5% is in the top ten. About this clone itself: The antigen remains unidentified.

The CDR3 is 15 residues long. The junction had 7 bases not matched to a gene; V was cut back by 5 bases and J by 4 bases. Germline lookup yields CDR1 MNHEY and CDR2 SVGAGI. Healthy bone marrow donors made up the donors. This rearrangement joins TRBV6-5 to TRBJ2-3; the match to TRBD2 covers 9 bases. Sequenced input: PBMCs. The receptor comes from a man aged 18 to 30 in good health and CMV-seropositive. The CDR3 DNA reads as TGTGCCAGCAGTCCCGCGGGGGGGGTGTCAGATACGCAGTATTTT. Its protein product is CASSPAGGVSDTQYF.